A single count supports the clone carrying this T cell receptor beta chain. This CDR3 has 15 residues. Germline CDR1 is MDHEN and CDR2 is SYDVKM. The ends lost 8 bases at V and 3 bases at J; junction bases unmatched: 9. The record originates from a study of blood T cell repertoires in COVID-19. Study-wide context: Sites across the United States, Italy and Spain contributed samples from acute and convalescent COVID-19. T cells, B-cell-depleted T cells, or PBMCs supplied cDNA or gDNA.

Source study methods: Reference gene primer amplification in the assay estimated nucleated cell counts. TCRdb keeps only in-frame clones here, not all; method: immunoSEQ multiplex PCR. The V and J calls and clone size are taken from that table; D and trimming were inferred from the DNA. The table includes about 140,000 clones, more than 75% detected once. This clonotype was obtained from a human donor in a cohort sampled during active COVID-19. The sequenced material came from peripheral blood. This chain joins TRBV28 and TRBJ1-5; 8 nucleotides align to TRBD1. The CDR3, as DNA: TGTGCCAGCGGGGGACAGGAGAATACCAATCAGCCCCAGCATTTT. Amino acids: CASGGQENTNQPQHF.